The sequence of this T cell receptor beta chain was determined in a study of tumor-infiltrating lymphocytes in primary liver carcinoma. Study-wide points: Lesser overlap characterized tumor-adjacent and tumor-blood pairs relative to tumor region pairs. Bulk unsorted samples prevented comparison of CD4+ and CD8+ repertoires.

As regards this clonotype: The antigen remains undetermined.

The CDR3 contains 16 residues. V was cut by 4 bases and J by 2 bases, with 15 bases left in between. Starting from approximately 470 ng of total RNA, TCR beta cDNA was produced with a primer in the constant region. Researchers made the TCR beta libraries by running three nested multiplex PCR rounds with slightly modified ARM-PCR. It was with TRBV1-TRBV30 forward primers and a C-beta reverse primer that the first two PCR rounds were run, at 10 to 11 cycles each. TCRdb re-called the multiplex PCR reads through MiXCR, storing one row per CDR3 protein. The data hold 300,000 to 350,000 distinct CDR3 sequences, with 65% observed a single time. Blood RNA originated from unsorted whole blood, with germline DNA additionally extracted.

The chain has TRBV12-3 or TRBV12-4 and TRBJ1-5; D gene uncertain. This receptor was obtained from a man aged 35-49 years with primary liver carcinoma and hepatitis B virus infection. Input material: peripheral blood. CDR3 residues: CASSSIPSLGNQPQHF. As DNA, the CDR3 is TGTGCCAGCAGTTCAATCCCGAGTTTAGGCAATCAGCCCCAGCATTTT.